The present entry profiles one TCR beta chain with its context. Its antigen is unknown. A second PCR of about 7 to 11 cycles used a sample-barcoded 5' primer and a J-beta primer mix. TCRdb redid the calling of the 5' RACE reads with MiXCR, one entry per CDR3 protein. The sample contains 1.5 million to 2 million distinct CDR3 sequences, roughly a third of which appear only once. Each sample yielded at least 5 micrograms of PBMC total RNA. This sample is drawn from a study of blood T cells in healthy people across ages. General observations from the study: Older age went with lower TCR beta diversity per million T cells, in a roughly linear way. One million T cells yielded diversity estimates that were considered underestimates.

V was cut by 2 bases and J by 2 bases, with 10 bases left in between. This CDR3 has 13 amino acids. CDR1 is GTSNPN, CDR2 SVGIG, per germline (reference sequence). Material: blood. The receptor was isolated from a woman younger than 45 in good health. The J gene is TRBJ2-7, the V gene TRBV30; D gene unclear. CDR3 in DNA: TGTGCCTGGAGTTACGGAATGCCCTACGAGCAGTACTTC. Translating it yields CAWSYGMPYEQYF.